This TCR beta chain was identified during a study of T-cell reconstitution after alpha-beta-depleted transplantation in children. Unique molecular identifiers tagged the TCRbeta library. Each CDR3 protein gets one entry after TCRdb re-called the PCR reads with MiXCR. The sample records some 500,000 distinct CDR3 sequences, around 17% being singletons. J gave up 5 bases and V 1 base, and 12 bases lay outside the gene matches. Germline loops: CDR1 SGHKS, CDR2 YYEKEE (reference sequence). CDR3 length: 17 residues. This clonotype occurred a few times. Sequences were derived from PBMCs from the stem cell graft donor, sampled from the stem cell graft. The V gene is TRBV5-5, the J gene TRBJ2-1; 7 nucleotides agree with TRBD2. The receptor was isolated from a human donor who donated a stem cell graft to a child with acute lymphoblastic leukemia. The CDR3 sequence is CASSLNPAGTTDNEQFF. The CDR3 nucleotides are TGTGCCAGCAGCTTGAACCCCGCCGGGACTACGGACAATGAGCAGTTCTTC.